A single sample gave rise to the 5 T cell receptor beta chains below, sequenced in a study of T cell repertoires in cytomegalovirus infection. In TCRdb, the reads were re-called with MiXCR into one record per CDR3 protein. Of around 430,000 distinct CDR3 sequences in the sample, 40% to 50% were seen once. Antigen specificity for these receptors is unknown. The sample consisted of cultured PBMCs, taken from culture after CMV antigen stimulation. The receptors originated from a human donor in good health (CMV status not recorded). Some clones in this sample may be carry-over from other donors' samples.

Comments on this clonotype: A much bigger clone sits one base away, suggesting this may be a read error. Here the CDR3 DNA reads TGTGCCAGCAGCTTAGGGGGCTATGGAAACACCATATATTTT. Encoded protein: CASSLGGYGNTIYF. The rearrangement links TRBV7-8 to TRBJ1-3, with a weak D call TRBD1 (5 bases). This CDR3 is built from 14 residues. Trimming removed 1 base at V and 3 bases at J, with 7 bases between. Germline CDR1 is SGHVS and CDR2 is FQNEAQ. The variable domain in full, with the rest retrieved from reference TRBV7-8 and TRBJ1-3, is GAGVSQSPRYKVAKRGQDVALRCDPISGHVSLFWYQQALGQGPEFLTYFQNEAQLDKSGLPSDRFFAERPEGSVSTLKIQRTQQEDSAVYLCASSLGGYGNTIYFGEGSWLTVV.

The chain couples TRBV7-8 to TRBJ1-1, with a tentative D call TRBD1 (5 bases). The germline V and J ends were trimmed by 8 bases and 11 bases, with 21 bases remaining between them. CDR3 size: 13 residues. Germline V gene data show CDR1 as SGHVS and CDR2 as FQNEAQ. CDR3 region: CASRPGEGPLAFF. The CDR3 DNA reads as TGTGCCAGCCGCCCGGGGGAGGGACCGCTTGCTTTCTTT.

The chain recombines TRBV12-3 or TRBV12-4 with TRBJ1-2, with 11 bases fitting TRBD1. Trimming cost V 5 bases and J 4 bases; bases outside gene matches: 9. The CDR3 extends over 16 amino acids. CDR3 sequence: CASSPRTGGAAYGYTF. The CDR3 nucleotides are TGTGCCAGCAGTCCTCGGACAGGGGGCGCCGCCTATGGCTACACCTTC.

J is TRBJ1-4 and V is TRBV4-1; 7 positions match TRBD1. After removal of 3 bases from V and 8 bases from J, the junction contained 6 bases not matched to a gene. The CDR3 consists of 14 residues. Germline assignment: CDR1 MGHRA and CDR2 YSYEKL. In DNA form, the CDR3 reads TGCGCCAGCAGCCAGGCGGACAGGTTGGAAAAACTGTTTTTT. Its protein is CASSQADRLEKLFF.

This chain joins TRBV7-6 and TRBJ2-7, with 7 bases identical to TRBD2. The CDR3 extends over 14 amino acids. The germline V gene encodes CDR1 SGHVS and CDR2 FNYEAQ. Germline trimming cut 4 bases from V and 3 bases from J; bases unmatched to any gene: 6. CDR3: CASSSGGGFYEQYF. CDR3 nucleotide sequence: TGTGCCAGCAGCTCGGGGGGAGGATTCTACGAGCAGTACTTC.